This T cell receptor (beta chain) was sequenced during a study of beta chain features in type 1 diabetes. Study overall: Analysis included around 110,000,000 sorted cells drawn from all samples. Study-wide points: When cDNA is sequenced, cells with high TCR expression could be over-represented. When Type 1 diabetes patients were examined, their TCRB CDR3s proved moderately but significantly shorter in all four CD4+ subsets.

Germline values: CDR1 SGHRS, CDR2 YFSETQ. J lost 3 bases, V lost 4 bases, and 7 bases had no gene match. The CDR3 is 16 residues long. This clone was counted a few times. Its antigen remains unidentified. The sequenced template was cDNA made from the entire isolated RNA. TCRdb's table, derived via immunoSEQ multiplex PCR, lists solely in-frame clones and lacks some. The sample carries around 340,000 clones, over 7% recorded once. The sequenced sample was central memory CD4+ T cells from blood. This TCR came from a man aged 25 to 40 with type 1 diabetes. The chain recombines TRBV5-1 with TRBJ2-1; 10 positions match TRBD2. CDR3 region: CASSEGLAGVYNEQFF. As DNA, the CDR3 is TGCGCCAGCAGCGAAGGGCTAGCGGGGGTCTACAATGAGCAGTTCTTC.